Here is one T cell receptor (beta chain) with its context. The second PCR ran roughly 7 to 12 cycles with a sample-barcoded 5' primer and J-beta primers. TCRdb recomputed calls from the 5' RACE reads with MiXCR, one row per CDR3 protein. The sample consists of 850,000 to 1,000,000 distinct CDR3 sequences, 48% of them appearing once. The data derive from a study of blood T cells in healthy people across ages. This CDR3 has 15 residues. The germline V gene has CDR1 DFQATT and CDR2 SNEGSKA (reference sequence). Specimen: blood. The source of this sequence is a man aged 25 to 40 in good health. V usage is TRBV20-1 and J usage is TRBJ2-5; 7 bases map to TRBD1. The J call may be in error: the DNA end matches TRBJ2-7 better. The chain's CDR3 is CSARRANRGASEQYF. The DNA for the CDR3 is TGCAGTGCTAGGAGAGCAAACAGGGGCGCATCCGAGCAGTACTTC.